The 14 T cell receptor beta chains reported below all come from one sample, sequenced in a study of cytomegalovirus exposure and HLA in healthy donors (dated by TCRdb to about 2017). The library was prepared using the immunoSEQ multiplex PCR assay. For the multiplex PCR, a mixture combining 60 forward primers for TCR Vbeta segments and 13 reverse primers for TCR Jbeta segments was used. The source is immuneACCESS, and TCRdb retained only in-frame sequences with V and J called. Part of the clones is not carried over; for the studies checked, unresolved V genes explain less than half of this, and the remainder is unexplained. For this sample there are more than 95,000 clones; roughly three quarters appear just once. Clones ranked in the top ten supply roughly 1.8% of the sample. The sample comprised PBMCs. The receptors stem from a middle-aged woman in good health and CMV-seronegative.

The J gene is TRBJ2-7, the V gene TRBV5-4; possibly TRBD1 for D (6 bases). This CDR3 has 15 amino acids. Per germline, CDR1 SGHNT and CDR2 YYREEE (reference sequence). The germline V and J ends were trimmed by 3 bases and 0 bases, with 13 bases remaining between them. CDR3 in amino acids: CASSSGAESSYEQYF. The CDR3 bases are TGTGCCAGCAGCTCAGGGGCAGAGAGCTCCTACGAGCAGTACTTC.

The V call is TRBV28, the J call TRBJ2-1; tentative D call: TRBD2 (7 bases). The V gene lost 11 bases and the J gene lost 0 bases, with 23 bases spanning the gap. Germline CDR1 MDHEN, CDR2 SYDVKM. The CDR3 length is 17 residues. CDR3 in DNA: TGTGCCGGAGGGACGGGGGGCCTTTCGAGCTCCTACAATGAGCAGTTCTTC. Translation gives CAGGTGGLSSSYNEQFF. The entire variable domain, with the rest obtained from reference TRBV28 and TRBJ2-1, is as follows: DVKVTQSSRYLVKRTGEKVFLECVQDMDHENMFWYRQDPGLGLRLIYFSYDVKMKEKGDIPEGYSVSREKKERFSLILESASTNQTSMYLCAGGTGGLSSSYNEQFFGPGTRLTVL.

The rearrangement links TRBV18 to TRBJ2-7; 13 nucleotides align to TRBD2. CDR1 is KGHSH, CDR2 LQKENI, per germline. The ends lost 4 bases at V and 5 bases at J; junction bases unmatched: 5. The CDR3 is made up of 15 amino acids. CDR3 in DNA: TGTGCCAGCTCACGACAAGGACTAGCGGGAGACGAGCAGTACTTC. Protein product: CASSRQGLAGDEQYF.

The CDR3 sequence is CASSARGANTEAFF. The CDR3 DNA sequence: TGTGCCAGCAGTGCCAGGGGCGCTAACACTGAAGCTTTCTTT. The genes are TRBV6-5 and TRBJ1-1; D is perhaps TRBD1 (6 bases). Germline CDR1 MNHEY, CDR2 SVGAGI. The CDR3 is 14 amino acids. With 5 bases removed from V and 2 bases from J, the gap between germline ends came to 12 bases.

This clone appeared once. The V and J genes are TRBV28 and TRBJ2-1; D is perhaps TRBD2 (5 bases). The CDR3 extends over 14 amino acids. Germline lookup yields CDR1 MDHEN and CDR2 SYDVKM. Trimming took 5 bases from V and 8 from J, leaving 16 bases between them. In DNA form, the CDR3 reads TGTGCCAGCAGTCCCGCGGGCCCTTACGATGAGCAGTTCTTC. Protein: CASSPAGPYDEQFF. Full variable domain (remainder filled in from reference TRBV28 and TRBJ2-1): DVKVTQSSRYLVKRTGEKVFLECVQDMDHENMFWYRQDPGLGLRLIYFSYDVKMKEKGDIPEGYSVSREKKERFSLILESASTNQTSMYLCASSPAGPYDEQFFGPGTRLTVL.

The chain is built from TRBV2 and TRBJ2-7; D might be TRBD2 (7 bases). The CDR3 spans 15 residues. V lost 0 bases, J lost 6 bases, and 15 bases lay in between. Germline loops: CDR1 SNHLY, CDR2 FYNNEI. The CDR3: CASSEAGKGGFEQYF. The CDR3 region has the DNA TGTGCCAGCAGTGAAGCGGGGAAGGGGGGGTTCGAGCAGTACTTC. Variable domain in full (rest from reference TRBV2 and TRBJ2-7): EPEVTQTPSHQVTQMGQEVILRCVPISNHLYFYWYRQILGQKVEFLVSFYNNEISEKSEIFDDQFSVERPDGSNFTLKIRSTKLEDSAMYFCASSEAGKGGFEQYFGPGTRLTVT.

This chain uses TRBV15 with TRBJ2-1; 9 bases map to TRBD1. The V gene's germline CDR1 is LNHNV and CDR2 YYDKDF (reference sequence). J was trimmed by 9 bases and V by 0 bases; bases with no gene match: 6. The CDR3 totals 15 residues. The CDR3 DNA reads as TGTGCCACCAGCAGAGATAACAGGGGGCACGCTGAGCAGTTCTTC. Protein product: CATSRDNRGHAEQFF.

The CDR3 spells CASSPPPLGQSEAFF. CDR3 bases: TGCGCCAGCAGCCCCCCACCACTCGGACAGTCTGAAGCTTTCTTT. This chain uses TRBV5-1 with TRBJ1-1, with a weak D call TRBD1 (6 bases). The germline V and J ends were trimmed by 4 bases and 6 bases, with 19 bases remaining between them. The germline V gene encodes CDR1 SGHRS and CDR2 YFSETQ. The CDR3 totals 15 residues.

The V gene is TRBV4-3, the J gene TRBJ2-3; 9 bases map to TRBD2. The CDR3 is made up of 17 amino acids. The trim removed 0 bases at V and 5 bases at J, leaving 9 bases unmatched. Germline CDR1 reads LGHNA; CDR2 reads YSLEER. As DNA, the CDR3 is TGCGCCAGCAGCCAAGATGGGGCGGGTAGCGGGGGAGATACGCAGTATTTT. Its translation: CASSQDGAGSGGDTQYF.

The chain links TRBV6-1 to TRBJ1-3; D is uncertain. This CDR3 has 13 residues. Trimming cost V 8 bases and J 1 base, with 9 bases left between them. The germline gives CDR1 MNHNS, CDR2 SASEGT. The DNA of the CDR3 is TGTGCCAGCTCCCCAGAATCTGGAAACACCATATATTTT. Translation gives CASSPESGNTIYF.

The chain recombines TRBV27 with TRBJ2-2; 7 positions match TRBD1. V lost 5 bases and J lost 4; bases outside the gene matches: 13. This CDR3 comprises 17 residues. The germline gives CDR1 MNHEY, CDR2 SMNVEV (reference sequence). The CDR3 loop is CASSLYPRGPGTGELFF. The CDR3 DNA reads TGTGCCAGCAGTCTTTACCCTAGGGGGCCGGGCACCGGGGAGCTGTTTTTT.

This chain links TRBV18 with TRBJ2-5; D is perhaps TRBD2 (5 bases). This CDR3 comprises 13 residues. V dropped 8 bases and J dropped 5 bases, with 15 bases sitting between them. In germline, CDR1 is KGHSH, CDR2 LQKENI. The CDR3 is CASSSGIGETQYF. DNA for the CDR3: TGTGCCAGCAGTTCCGGGATAGGGGAGACCCAGTACTTC. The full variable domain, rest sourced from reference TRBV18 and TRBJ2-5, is NAGVMQNPRHLVRRRGQEARLRCSPMKGHSHVYWYRQLPEEGLKFMVYLQKENIIDESGMPKERFSAEFPKEGPSILRIQQVVRGDSAAYFCASSSGIGETQYFGPGTRLLVL.

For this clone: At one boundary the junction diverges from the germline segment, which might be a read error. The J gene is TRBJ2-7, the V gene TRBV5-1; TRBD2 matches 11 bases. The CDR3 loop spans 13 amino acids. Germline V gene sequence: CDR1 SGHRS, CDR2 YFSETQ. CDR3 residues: CASRGLAAYVQYF. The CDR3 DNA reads TGCGCCAGCAGGGGACTAGCGGCATACGTGCAGTACTTC. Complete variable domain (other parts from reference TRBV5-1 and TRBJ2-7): KAGVTQTPRYLIKTRGQQVTLSCSPISGHRSVSWYQQTPGQGLQFLFEYFSETQRNKGNFPGRFSGRQFSNSRSEMNVSTLELGDSALYLCASRGLAAYVQYFGPGTRLTVT.

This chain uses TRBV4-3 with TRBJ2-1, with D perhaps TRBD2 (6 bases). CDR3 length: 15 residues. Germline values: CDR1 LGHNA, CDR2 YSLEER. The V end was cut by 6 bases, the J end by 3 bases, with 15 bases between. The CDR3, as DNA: TGCGCCAGCAGTGCAGGAGGGACGGTCTACAATGAGCAGTTCTTC. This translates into CASSAGGTVYNEQFF.